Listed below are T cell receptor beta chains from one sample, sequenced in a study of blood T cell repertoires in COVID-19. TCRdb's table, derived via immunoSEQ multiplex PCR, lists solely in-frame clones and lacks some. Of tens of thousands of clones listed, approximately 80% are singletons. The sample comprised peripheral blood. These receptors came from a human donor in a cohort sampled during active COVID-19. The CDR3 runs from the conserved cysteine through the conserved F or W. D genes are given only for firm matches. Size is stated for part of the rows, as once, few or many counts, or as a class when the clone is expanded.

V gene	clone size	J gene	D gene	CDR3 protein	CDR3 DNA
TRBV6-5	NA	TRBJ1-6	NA	CASSWGQDNSPLHF	TGTGCCAGCAGCTGGGGGCAGGACAATTCACCCCTCCACTTT
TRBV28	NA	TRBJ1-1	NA	CASSWGGWDTEAFF	TGTGCCAGCAGTTGGGGGGGCTGGGACACTGAAGCTTTCTTT
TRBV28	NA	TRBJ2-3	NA	CASLADPGADTQYF	TGTGCCAGCCTAGCGGATCCAGGGGCAGATACGCAGTATTTT
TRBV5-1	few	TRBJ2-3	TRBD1	CASSLGQVHTDTQYF	TGCGCCAGCAGCCTAGGACAGGTCCACACAGATACGCAGTATTTT
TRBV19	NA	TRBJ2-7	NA	CASSIGGTSYEQYF	TGTGCCAGTAGTATCGGAGGCACCTCCTACGAGCAGTACTTC
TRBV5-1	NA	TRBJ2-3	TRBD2	CASMTSASTDTQYF	TGCGCCAGCATGACTAGCGCAAGCACAGATACGCAGTATTTT
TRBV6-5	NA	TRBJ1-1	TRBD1	CESTGARDTEAFF	TGTGAATCGACAGGGGCAAGGGACACTGAAGCTTTCTTT
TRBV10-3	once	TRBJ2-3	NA	CASRGLTSTDTQYF	TGTGCATCCCGCGGACTTACTAGCACAGATACGCAGTATTTT
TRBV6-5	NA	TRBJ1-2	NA	CASRKSGGFGYTF	TGTGCCAGCAGGAAGAGCGGGGGTTTTGGCTACACCTTC
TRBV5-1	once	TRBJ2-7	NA	CASSLVAGADVEQYF	TGCGCCAGCAGCTTGGTGGCAGGGGCAGACGTCGAGCAGTACTTC
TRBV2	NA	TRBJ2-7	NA	CASSAYPGDEQYF	TGTGCCAGCAGCGCCTACCCCGGGGACGAGCAGTACTTC
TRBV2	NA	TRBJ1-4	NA	CASSVQQGTNEKLFF	TGTGCCAGCAGTGTACAACAGGGCACTAATGAAAAACTGTTTTTT
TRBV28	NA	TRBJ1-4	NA	CASSPEGRGSSTNEKLFF	TGTGCCAGCTCCCCCGAGGGCAGGGGAAGTTCGACTAATGAAAAACTGTTTTTT
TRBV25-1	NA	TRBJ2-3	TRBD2	CASSGKLAGGDTQYF	TGTGCCAGCAGTGGTAAGCTAGCGGGAGGAGATACGCAGTATTTT
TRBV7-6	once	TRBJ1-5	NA	CASSLDTIANDNQPQHF	TGTGCCAGCAGCTTAGATACAATCGCAAACGACAATCAGCCCCAGCATTTT
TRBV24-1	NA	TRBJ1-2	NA	CATSGPGQRRGYTF	TGTGCCACCAGTGGGCCGGGACAAAGACGCGGCTACACCTTC
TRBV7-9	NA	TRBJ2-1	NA	CALGEGSGEQFF	TGTGCCCTCGGAGAGGGAAGCGGTGAGCAGTTCTTC
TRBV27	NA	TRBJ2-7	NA	CASSSTGSYEQYF	TGTGCCAGCAGTTCGACAGGTTCCTACGAGCAGTACTTC